These 31 T cell receptor beta chains were all obtained from the same sample, sequenced in a study of T cells after yellow fever vaccination. One entry per CDR3 protein, called by TCRdb with MiXCR from the 5' RACE reads. The table has around 65,000 distinct CDR3 sequences, approximately 5% seen once. Specimen: CD4+ T cells sorted from PBMCs, collected less than 18 days after the first yellow fever vaccination. The receptor source for this set is a man aged 18 to 30 who received the YFV17D yellow fever vaccine.

This clonotype was detected ten times or more. The chain recombines TRBV7-2 with TRBJ2-4, with 9 bases fitting TRBD1. The CDR3 totals 14 residues. Germline CDR1 SGHTA, CDR2 FQGNSA. V shed 4 bases, J shed 8 bases, and the junction held 6 bases outside the gene matches. The CDR3 spells CASSSPGQGDIQYF. The CDR3 DNA sequence: TGTGCCAGCAGCTCGCCGGGACAGGGAGACATTCAGTACTTC.

This clonotype was seen repeatedly, ten times or more. The CDR3 bases are TGCGCCAGCAGCTCACAGGGTTATCGGACTGAAGCTTTCTTT. Amino acid sequence: CASSSQGYRTEAFF. The chain is built from TRBV5-1 and TRBJ1-1, with D tentatively TRBD1 (6 bases). V gave up 3 bases and J gave up 5 bases, with 14 bases separating them. CDR1 SGHRS and CDR2 YFSETQ come from the germline V gene. The CDR3 extends over 14 amino acids.

This clonotype was detected ten times or more. The V gene is TRBV7-2, the J gene TRBJ2-7, with D perhaps TRBD2 (6 bases). Trimming cost V 2 bases and J 2 bases, with 16 bases left between them. CDR3 length: 16 residues. Per the germline V gene, CDR1 is SGHTA and CDR2 is FQGNSA. The CDR3 DNA is TGTGCCAGCAGCTTAACGAGAAGGGGACTCGCCTACGAGCAGTACGTC. Translating gives CASSLTRRGLAYEQYV.

With respect to this clonotype: A much larger clone is a single base away; this may be a read error. The rearrangement links TRBV28 to TRBJ2-6; D unresolved. The CDR3 is made up of 15 amino acids. The germline gives CDR1 MDHEN, CDR2 SYDVKM. In nucleotides, the CDR3 is TGTGCCAGCAGTCTCGCCGCCTCTGGGACCAACGTCCTGACTTTC. It is translated as CASSLAASGTNVLTF.

This clonotype came up many times. This sequence joins TRBV18 and TRBJ2-7; TRBD1 agrees at 9 bases. From germline, CDR1 is KGHSH and CDR2 LQKENI. V gave up 4 bases and J gave up 3 bases; unmatched junction bases: 7. CDR3 length: 15 residues. CDR3 DNA sequence: TGTGCCAGCTCACTAGGGACAGGGTGGAGCTACGAGCAGTACGTC. Amino acid sequence: CASSLGTGWSYEQYV.

This clonotype was observed many times. This chain joins TRBV24-1 and TRBJ1-2, with 9 bases identical to TRBD1. This CDR3 contains 14 residues. The germline V gene encodes CDR1 KGHDR and CDR2 SFDVKD. V was clipped by 3 bases and J by 8 bases; unmatched bases: 6. CDR3 region: CATSDLGTGSGYTF. Here the CDR3 DNA reads TGTGCCACCAGTGATCTTGGGACAGGGAGCGGCTACACCTTC.

This clonotype was counted at least ten times. The chain recombines TRBV12-3 or TRBV12-4 with TRBJ2-1; TRBD2 aligns across 10 bases. V dropped 3 bases and J dropped 3; count of bases not matched to a gene: 2. This CDR3 spans 15 amino acids. In DNA form, the CDR3 reads TGTGCCAGCAGTTTTAGCGGGGGGCGCTACAATGAGCAGTTCTTC. Protein sequence: CASSFSGGRYNEQFF.

This clonotype was recorded at least ten times. The chain combines TRBV6-5 with TRBJ1-1; D ambiguous. Per germline, CDR1 MNHEY and CDR2 SVGAGI. The CDR3 length is 13 residues. V was pared by 0 bases and J by 5 bases, with 7 bases between. The CDR3 reads CASSYSAGTEAFF. CDR3 nucleotide sequence: TGTGCCAGCAGTTACTCGGCTGGGACTGAAGCTTTCTTT.

The chain is built from TRBV9 and TRBJ1-1, with a weak D call TRBD1 (5 bases). Germline CDR1 is SGDLS and CDR2 is YYNGEE. V was cut by 0 bases and J by 7 bases, with 19 bases left in between. This CDR3 region has 16 residues. CDR3 sequence (DNA): TGTGCCAGCAGCGTAGGGGTTTTGGGACTCCAAGGTGAAGCTTTCTTT. Amino acid sequence: CASSVGVLGLQGEAFF.

Many counts were recorded for this clonotype. This rearrangement joins TRBV7-8 to TRBJ1-2; TRBD1 matches 7 bases. This CDR3 contains 14 residues. V gave up 3 bases and J gave up 0 bases; unmatched junction bases: 1. Germline CDR1 and CDR2: SGHVS and FQNEAQ. The CDR3, as DNA: TGTGCCAGCAGCTTGGGACAGACTAACTATGGCTACACCTTC. Protein: CASSLGQTNYGYTF.

Note on this clonotype: A much larger clone differs by one base, so this may be a read error. The chain combines TRBV18 with TRBJ1-5; no reliable D call. The germline CDR1 and CDR2 sequences are KGHSH and LQKENI. The CDR3 is made up of 14 amino acids. V shed 5 bases and J shed 4 bases, with 12 bases lying between them. CDR3 coding DNA: TGTGCCAGCTCAACGGTCGCGATTAATCAGCCCCAGCATTTT. This gives the protein CASSTVAINQPQHF.

This clonotype was counted many times. The junction and the germline gene differ at one end; a read error may be behind it. CDR3 nucleotide sequence: TGCAGTGCGAGAGGTGTCAGGGGAGGGGATGGGCAGCCCCAGCATTTT. Its translation is CSARGVRGGDGQPQHF. This chain connects TRBV20-1 to TRBJ1-5; possible D gene TRBD1, 6 bases. The CDR3 spans 16 residues. Per the germline V gene, CDR1 is DFQATT and CDR2 is SNEGSKA (reference sequence).

In its sample, this clonotype was seen many times. This chain uses TRBV27 with TRBJ1-2; perhaps TRBD1 as D (6 bases). This CDR3 is 15 amino acids long. Trimming shortened V by 7 bases and J by 5 bases, and 20 bases separated the two germline ends. Per the germline V gene, CDR1 is MNHEY and CDR2 is SMNVEV (reference sequence). In DNA, the CDR3 is TGTGCCAGCAAACCAACGAAGGGGGTATGGTATGGCTACACCTTC. It is translated as CASKPTKGVWYGYTF.

This chain uses TRBV6-4 with TRBJ2-3; D not certain. Germline V gene data show CDR1 as MRHNA and CDR2 as SNTAGT. The CDR3 extends over 13 amino acids. Trimming took 4 bases from V and 7 from J, leaving 12 bases between them. CDR3 residues: CASSVDNLNTQYF. CDR3 sequence (DNA): TGTGCCAGCAGTGTCGATAATTTGAATACGCAGTATTTT.

This clonotype was counted many times. V usage is TRBV29-1 and J usage is TRBJ2-5, with 9 bases identical to TRBD1. Germline-derived CDR1 and CDR2 are SQVTM and ANQGSEA. The CDR3 has 12 amino acids. Losses at the gene ends were 6 bases for V and 7 bases for J; bases not matched to a gene: 6. CDR3 sequence: CSVGQGIGTQYF. CDR3 bases: TGCAGCGTGGGACAGGGTATTGGGACCCAGTACTTC. The full variable domain, its missing parts supplied by reference TRBV29-1 and TRBJ2-5, is SAVISQKPSRDICQRGTSLTIQCQVDSQVTMMFWYRQQPGQSLTLIATANQGSEATYESGFVIDKFPISRPNLTFSTLTVSNMSPEDSSIYLCSVGQGIGTQYFGPGTRLLVL.

Details on this clonotype: This could be a read error, since a much larger clone is one nucleotide away. This chain uses TRBV7-2 with TRBJ2-2; 8 bases match TRBD2. CDR3 length: 16 amino acids. Germline CDR1 is SGHTA and CDR2 is FQGNSA. CDR3: CDSSVFRGTSYGELFF. The CDR3 bases are TGTGACAGCAGCGTCTTCCGGGGGACTAGTTACGGGGAGCTGTTTTTT.

This clonotype was picked up many times. V gene TRBV4-2 combines with J gene TRBJ1-1, with a possible D match to TRBD1 (6 bases). The germline V gene has CDR1 LGHNA and CDR2 YNFKEQ. Deletions cut 4 bases from V and 10 bases from J, with 16 bases between. This CDR3 spans 13 amino acids. CDR3 sequence (DNA): TGTGCCAGCAGCCCTATGTCGAGGGGGGGAGCTTTCTTT. It encodes CASSPMSRGGAFF.

This clonotype occurred many times. The J gene is TRBJ2-7, the V gene TRBV10-3, with TRBD2 as a possible D gene (7 bases). Germline V gene data show CDR1 as ENHRY and CDR2 as SYGVKD. Trimming took off 6 bases at V and 3 bases at J, with 12 bases between the two ends. This CDR3 contains 13 residues. The CDR3 here is CAISQGGGYEQYF. The DNA for the CDR3 is TGTGCCATCAGCCAAGGGGGGGGCTACGAGCAGTACTTC.

This clonotype has more than one count but fewer than ten. The CDR3 sequence is CASSDTGVGTDTQYF. In nucleotides, the CDR3 is TGCGCCAGCAGCGATACAGGGGTCGGCACAGATACGCAGTATTTT. The chain recombines TRBV5-1 with TRBJ2-3; 7 nucleotides align to TRBD1. Germline CDR1 reads SGHRS; CDR2 reads YFSETQ. This CDR3 has 15 residues. V lost 4 bases and J lost 1; bases outside the gene matches: 6.

This clonotype was seen at least ten times. CDR3 sequence: CSARDRRISTEAFF. In DNA form, the CDR3 reads TGCAGTGCTAGAGATCGTCGGATTAGCACTGAAGCTTTCTTT. The chain has TRBV20-1 and TRBJ1-1, with D hard to call. CDR1 DFQATT and CDR2 SNEGSKA come from the germline V gene (reference sequence). There are 14 residues in the CDR3. V dropped 0 bases and J dropped 4 bases, with 12 bases sitting between them.

The table lists this clonotype with many counts. DNA of the CDR3: TGCAGTGCTAGAGATAACCCCAGTCTCTACTATGGCTACACCTTC. Its translation: CSARDNPSLYYGYTF. This chain connects TRBV20-1 to TRBJ1-2; D not resolved. Germline CDR1 DFQATT, CDR2 SNEGSKA (reference sequence). The CDR3 runs 15 residues. Deletions cut 0 bases from V and 3 bases from J, with 14 bases between.

The genes are TRBV4-2 and TRBJ2-2, with 8 bases lining up with TRBD1. Per the germline V gene, CDR1 is LGHNA and CDR2 is YNFKEQ. This CDR3 comprises 15 residues. Trimming removed 3 bases from V and 4 bases from J; junction bases left unmatched: 4. The CDR3 bases are TGTGCCAGCAGCCAGGACAGGGTCGCCACCGGGGAGCTGTTTTTT. Its translation: CASSQDRVATGELFF.

This clonotype was detected ten times or more. The chain has TRBV7-9 and TRBJ2-5; D gene ambiguous. With 0 bases removed from V and 2 bases from J, the gap between germline ends came to 7 bases. The CDR3 runs 14 residues. CDR1 is SEHNR and CDR2 is FQNEAQ in the germline V gene (reference sequence). The CDR3 sequence is CASSLAYRQETQYF. CDR3 nucleotide sequence: TGTGCCAGCAGCTTAGCGTATCGTCAAGAGACCCAGTACTTC. The full variable domain, its missing parts supplied by reference TRBV7-9 and TRBJ2-5, is DTGVSQNPRHKITKRGQNVTFRCDPISEHNRLYWYRQTLGQGPEFLTYFQNEAQLEKSRLLSDRFSAERPKGSFSTLEIQRTEQGDSAMYLCASSLAYRQETQYFGPGTRLLVL.

This clonotype was recorded at least ten times. The gene calls are TRBV4-1 and TRBJ1-5; 10 bases match TRBD1. V dropped 4 bases and J dropped 7; count of bases not matched to a gene: 13. Germline V gene data show CDR1 as MGHRA and CDR2 as YSYEKL. This CDR3 has 17 amino acids. The DNA for the CDR3 is TGCGCCAGCAGCCTATCATCGAGACAGGGGGCCGAACAGCCCCAGCATTTT. Its protein is CASSLSSRQGAEQPQHF.

This clonotype was seen many times. This chain uses TRBV7-9 with TRBJ1-2; no clear D gene. Germline CDR1 and CDR2: SEHNR and FQNEAQ (reference sequence). The CDR3 consists of 12 residues. V was clipped by 4 bases and J by 7 bases, with 10 bases between them. The CDR3 bases are TGTGCCAGCAGCTCTACGGACCTTGGCTACACCTTC. Protein product: CASSSTDLGYTF.

This clonotype showed up many times. In nucleotides, the CDR3 is TGCGCCAGCAGCTTAGGACAGGGTACATGGTCGAACGAGCAGTACTTC. This sequence encodes CASSLGQGTWSNEQYF. The gene calls are TRBV5-1 and TRBJ2-7; 8 bases fit TRBD1. Germline V CDR1 and CDR2: SGHRS, YFSETQ. The V segment lost 2 bases and the J segment 5 bases; nucleotides outside the gene matches: 12. CDR3 length equals 16 residues.

In this sample, this clonotype turned up many times. The V gene is TRBV5-1, the J gene TRBJ1-1, with D unresolved. The CDR3 is 14 residues long. V shed 1 base and J shed 0 bases, with 7 bases lying between them. From germline, CDR1 is SGHRS and CDR2 YFSETQ. The CDR3 loop is CASSLLPMNTEAFF. In DNA form, the CDR3 reads TGCGCCAGCAGCTTGCTCCCAATGAACACTGAAGCTTTCTTT.

There are many counts of this clonotype. This chain links TRBV18 with TRBJ2-7; D is possibly TRBD1 (6 bases). The CDR3 has 13 amino acids. Trimming pared 8 bases from V and 5 bases from J, leaving 16 bases between. CDR1 is KGHSH, CDR2 LQKENI, per germline. The chain's CDR3 is CASIDGAGDEQYF. The CDR3 DNA reads TGTGCCAGCATTGACGGGGCAGGGGACGAGCAGTACTTC.

This clonotype has at least ten counts. V usage is TRBV5-1 and J usage is TRBJ2-5; 8 nucleotides line up with TRBD1. Per the germline V gene, CDR1 is SGHRS and CDR2 is YFSETQ. V was clipped by 3 bases and J by 3 bases; unmatched bases: 7. There are 15 residues in the CDR3. CDR3: CASSSGTGPKETQYF. Here the CDR3 DNA reads TGCGCCAGCAGCTCCGGGACAGGTCCTAAAGAGACCCAGTACTTC.

This clonotype has at least ten counts. The gene calls are TRBV10-3 and TRBJ2-5; D is perhaps TRBD2 (6 bases). The CDR3 is made up of 13 amino acids. Germline CDR1 ENHRY, CDR2 SYGVKD. V lost 10 bases to trimming and J lost 5 bases, with 17 bases between them. Here the CDR3 reads CATLRELEETQYF. The CDR3 DNA reads TGTGCCACACTACGGGAGTTAGAGGAGACCCAGTACTTC.

This clonotype was seen ten or more times. The chain is built from TRBV10-2 and TRBJ2-3, with D possibly being TRBD2 (5 bases). Germline assignment: CDR1 WSHSY and CDR2 SAAADI. The CDR3 has 13 amino acids. The V gene lost 9 bases and the J gene lost 0 bases, with 10 bases spanning the gap. The DNA of the CDR3 is TGCGCCAGTTCCGGGATGAGCACAGATACGCAGTATTTT. Protein sequence: CASSGMSTDTQYF.